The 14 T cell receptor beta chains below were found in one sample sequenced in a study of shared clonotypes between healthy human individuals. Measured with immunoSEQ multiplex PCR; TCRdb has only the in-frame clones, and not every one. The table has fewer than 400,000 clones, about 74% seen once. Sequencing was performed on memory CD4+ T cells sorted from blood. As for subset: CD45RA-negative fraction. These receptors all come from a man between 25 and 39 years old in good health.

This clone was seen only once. CDR3 protein: CASSLSAGNLYEQYF. The DNA for the CDR3 is TGCGCCAGCAGCTTGTCGGCAGGGAATCTCTACGAGCAGTACTTC. The chain employs TRBV5-1 and TRBJ2-7, with a possible D match to TRBD1 (5 bases). Trimming took 1 base from V and 3 from J, leaving 14 bases between them. The CDR3 has 15 amino acids. Germline assignment: CDR1 SGHRS and CDR2 YFSETQ.

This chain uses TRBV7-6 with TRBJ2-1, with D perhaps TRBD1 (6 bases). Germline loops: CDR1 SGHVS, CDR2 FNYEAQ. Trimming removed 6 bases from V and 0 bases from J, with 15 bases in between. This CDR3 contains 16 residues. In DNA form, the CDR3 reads TGTGCCAGCAGTCAAGGTACAGGGAGCTCCTACAATGAGCAGTTCTTC. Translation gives CASSQGTGSSYNEQFF.

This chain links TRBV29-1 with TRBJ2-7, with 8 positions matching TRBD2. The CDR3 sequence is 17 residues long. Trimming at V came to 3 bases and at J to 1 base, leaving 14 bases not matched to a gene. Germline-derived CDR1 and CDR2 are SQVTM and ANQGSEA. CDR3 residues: CSVDLRWGLGSSYEQYF. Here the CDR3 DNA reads TGCAGCGTTGACCTGCGGTGGGGACTAGGGTCGTCCTACGAGCAGTACTTC.

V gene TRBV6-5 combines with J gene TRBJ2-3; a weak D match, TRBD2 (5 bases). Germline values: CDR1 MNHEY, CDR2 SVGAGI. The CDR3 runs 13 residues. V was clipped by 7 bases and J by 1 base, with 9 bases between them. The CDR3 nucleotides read TGTGCCAGCAAGGACTCTGGCACAGATACGCAGTATTTT. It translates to CASKDSGTDTQYF.

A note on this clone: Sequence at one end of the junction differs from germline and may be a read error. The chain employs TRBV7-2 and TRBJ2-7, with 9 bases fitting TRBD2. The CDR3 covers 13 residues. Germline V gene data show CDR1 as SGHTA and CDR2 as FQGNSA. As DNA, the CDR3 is TGTGCCAGCAGCTATGCTAGCGGGAACTCACGACACTTC. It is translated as CASSYASGNSRHF.

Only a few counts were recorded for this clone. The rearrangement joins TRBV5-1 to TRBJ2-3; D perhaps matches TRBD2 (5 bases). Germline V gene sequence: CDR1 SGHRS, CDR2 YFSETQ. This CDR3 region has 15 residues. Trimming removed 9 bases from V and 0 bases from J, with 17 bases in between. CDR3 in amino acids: CANSLTGSSTDTQYF. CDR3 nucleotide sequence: TGCGCCAACTCCCTGACGGGATCTAGCACAGATACGCAGTATTTT.

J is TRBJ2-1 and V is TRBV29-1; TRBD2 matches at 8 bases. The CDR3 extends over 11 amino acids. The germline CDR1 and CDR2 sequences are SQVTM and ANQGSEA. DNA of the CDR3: TGCGGCGCGGGACTAGACAATGAGCAGTTCTTC. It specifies CGAGLDNEQFF.

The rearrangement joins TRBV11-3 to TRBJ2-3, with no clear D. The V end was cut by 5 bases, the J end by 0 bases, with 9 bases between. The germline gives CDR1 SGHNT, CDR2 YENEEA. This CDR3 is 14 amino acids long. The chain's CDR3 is CASSAGGSTDTQYF. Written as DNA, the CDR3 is TGTGCCAGCAGCGCAGGTGGGAGCACAGATACGCAGTATTTT.

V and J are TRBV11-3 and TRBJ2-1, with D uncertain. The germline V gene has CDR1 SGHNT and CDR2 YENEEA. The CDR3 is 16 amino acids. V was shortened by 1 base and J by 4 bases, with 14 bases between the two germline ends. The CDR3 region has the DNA TGTGCCAGCAGCTTAGGGGCCCCGGGTATATACAATGAGCAGTTCTTC. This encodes CASSLGAPGIYNEQFF.

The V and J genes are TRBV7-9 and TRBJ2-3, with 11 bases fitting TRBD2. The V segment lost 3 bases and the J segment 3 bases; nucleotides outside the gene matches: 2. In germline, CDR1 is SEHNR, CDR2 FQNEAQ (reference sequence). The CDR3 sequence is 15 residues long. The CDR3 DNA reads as TGTGCCAGCAGCTTCGTAGCGGGAGGGACAGATACGCAGTATTTT. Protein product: CASSFVAGGTDTQYF.

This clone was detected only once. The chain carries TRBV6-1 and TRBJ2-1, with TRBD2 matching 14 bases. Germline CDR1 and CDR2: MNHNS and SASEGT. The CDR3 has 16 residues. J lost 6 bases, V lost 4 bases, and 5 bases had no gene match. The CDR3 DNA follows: TGTGCCAGCAGTGGCCTCGGACTAGCGGGGGGCAATGAGCAGTTCTTC. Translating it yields CASSGLGLAGGNEQFF.

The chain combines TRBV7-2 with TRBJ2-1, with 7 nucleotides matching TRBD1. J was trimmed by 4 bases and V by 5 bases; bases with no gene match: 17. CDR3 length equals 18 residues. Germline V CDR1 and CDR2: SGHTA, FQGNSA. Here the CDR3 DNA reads TGTGCCAGCAGCATCCAATCCGGGACAGCTATTGGTTACAATGAGCAGTTCTTC. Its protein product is CASSIQSGTAIGYNEQFF.

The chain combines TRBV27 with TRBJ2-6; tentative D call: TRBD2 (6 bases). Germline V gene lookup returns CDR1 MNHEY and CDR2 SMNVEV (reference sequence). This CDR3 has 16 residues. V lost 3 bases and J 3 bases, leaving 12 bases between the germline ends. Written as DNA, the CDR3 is TGTGCCAGCAGTTTTTGGGGAGCGGGTGGGGCCAACGTCCTGACTTTC. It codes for CASSFWGAGGANVLTF.

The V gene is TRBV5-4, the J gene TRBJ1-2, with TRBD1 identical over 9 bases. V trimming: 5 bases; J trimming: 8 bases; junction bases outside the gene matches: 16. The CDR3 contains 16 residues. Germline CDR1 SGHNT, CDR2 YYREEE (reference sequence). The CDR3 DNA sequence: TGTGCCAGCAGGCCCGGGACAGGGACTTTTCTGGGAGGCTACACCTTC. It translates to CASRPGTGTFLGGYTF.